This is a list of T cell receptor beta chains from one sample in a study of memory CD4+ T cells and cytomegalovirus serostatus. Sequencing was performed with immunoSEQ multiplex PCR; in TCRdb, only in-frame clones are kept and a portion is missing. The profile covers some 44,000 clones, with more than 60% appearing a single time and around 0.6% taken by the ten largest. What was sequenced was memory CD4+ T cells from blood. The receptors were gathered from an adult in good health and CMV-seronegative. Each CDR3 is given with its conserved first and last residue. The order of the fields is clone size, J gene, V gene, D gene, CDR3 DNA, CDR3 protein. A D gene is named only where the DNA matches it firmly. Clone size is shown for a subset of rows, as once, few, many or a class of expanded clone.

size: .; J: TRBJ1-2; V: TRBV20-1; D: .; DNA: TGCAGTGCTGACTACTATGGCTACACCTTC; CDR3: CSADYYGYTF
size: .; J: TRBJ1-2; V: TRBV29-1; D: .; DNA: TGCAGCGCCGTTGGGGGGTCCACCGGTGGCTACACCTTC; CDR3: CSAVGGSTGGYTF
size: few; J: TRBJ1-2; V: TRBV15; D: .; DNA: TGTGCCACCAGCAGGCGAGGACTGTATGGCTACACCTTC; CDR3: CATSRRGLYGYTF
size: .; J: TRBJ1-6; V: TRBV7-8; D: .; DNA: TGTGCCAGCAGCTTGTGGACGCAGGAGTCCTATAATTCACCCCTCCACTTT; CDR3: CASSLWTQESYNSPLHF
size: .; J: TRBJ1-1; V: TRBV5-5; D: .; DNA: TGTGCCAGCAGCCAACAGGCCAACACTGAAGCTTTCTTT; CDR3: CASSQQANTEAFF
size: .; J: TRBJ2-7; V: TRBV11-2; D: TRBD1; DNA: TGTGCCAGCAGCTTGCAACAGGGGGCGACCTACGAGCAGTACTTC; CDR3: CASSLQQGATYEQYF
size: once; J: TRBJ2-7; V: TRBV2; D: .; DNA: TGTGCCAGCCTGGACAGATCGACCTCCTACGAGCAGTACTTC; CDR3: CASLDRSTSYEQYF
size: few; J: TRBJ1-1; V: TRBV28; D: .; DNA: TGTGCCAGCAGTTTAGAATCTGAAGCTTTCTTT; CDR3: CASSLESEAFF
size: once; J: TRBJ2-3; V: TRBV10-3; D: .; DNA: TGTGCCATCAGTGAGTCCCTAGCCCGCACAGATACGCAGTATTTT; CDR3: CAISESLARTDTQYF
size: .; J: TRBJ1-1; V: TRBV10-3; D: .; DNA: TGTGCCATCATGGGGGGCACTGAAGCTTTCTTT; CDR3: CAIMGGTEAFF
size: .; J: TRBJ1-1; V: TRBV28; D: .; DNA: TGTGCCAGCAGTTTAAGGATTGGGGCAGGGCAGACTGAAGCTTTCTTT; CDR3: CASSLRIGAGQTEAFF
size: .; J: TRBJ2-7; V: TRBV18; D: .; DNA: TGTGCCAGCTCACCGCTGCATTCGGCGGTCGAGCAGTACTTC; CDR3: CASSPLHSAVEQYF
size: .; J: TRBJ2-2; V: TRBV5-1; D: .; DNA: TGCGCCAGCAGCTTGAGCACCGGGGAGCTGTTTTTT; CDR3: CASSLSTGELFF
size: .; J: TRBJ2-5; V: TRBV9; D: .; DNA: TGTGCCAGCAGCGCCAGACAGCACCCAGAGACCCAGTACTTC; CDR3: CASSARQHPETQYF
size: .; J: TRBJ2-3; V: TRBV6-6; D: .; DNA: TGTGCCAGCAGCCCTGCCCCGGGTGGTACGCAGTATTTT; CDR3: CASSPAPGGTQYF
size: few; J: TRBJ1-2; V: TRBV10-3; D: TRBD1; DNA: TGTGCCATCAGTGGGACAGGGATTGGGACTAGGGATGGCTACACCTTC; CDR3: CAISGTGIGTRDGYTF
size: .; J: TRBJ2-1; V: TRBV7-9; D: TRBD1; DNA: TGTGCCGTTCCTATAGGGGGCCGGAATGAGCAGTTCTTC; CDR3: CAVPIGGRNEQFF
size: .; J: TRBJ2-7; V: TRBV5-4; D: TRBD1; DNA: TGTGCCAGCAGCGGGGGACAGGGGTACTCCTACGAGCAGTACTTC; CDR3: CASSGGQGYSYEQYF
size: .; J: TRBJ2-5; V: TRBV9; D: .; DNA: TGTGCCAGCAGCGTTGGTTGGCAGAAGCAAGAGACCCAGTACTTC; CDR3: CASSVGWQKQETQYF
size: .; J: TRBJ2-1; V: TRBV14; D: .; DNA: TGTGCCAGCAGCCGGATGGGCACGAAAACCAATGAGCAGTTCTTC; CDR3: CASSRMGTKTNEQFF
size: .; J: TRBJ1-2; V: TRBV5-6; D: TRBD1; DNA: TGTGCCAGCAGGTGGGGGGACAGGGTATCTGGCTACACCTTC; CDR3: CASRWGDRVSGYTF
size: .; J: TRBJ1-2; V: TRBV19; D: .; DNA: TGTGCCAGTAGTCCCCTGGGGGGACATAACTATGGCTACACCTTC; CDR3: CASSPLGGHNYGYTF
size: .; J: TRBJ2-7; V: TRBV19; D: .; DNA: TGTGCCAGAACGACAGGTTTAGGAGGGGAGCAGTACTTC; CDR3: CARTTGLGGEQYF
size: .; J: TRBJ1-6; V: TRBV13; D: .; DNA: TGTGCCAGCAGCTTAATTGGGAATTCACCCCTCCACTTT; CDR3: CASSLIGNSPLHF
size: .; J: TRBJ1-1; V: TRBV9; D: .; DNA: TGTGCCAGCAGCGTAGTTGGCTCGAACACTGAAGCTTTCTTT; CDR3: CASSVVGSNTEAFF
size: once; J: TRBJ2-5; V: TRBV6-1; D: .; DNA: TGTGCCAGCACACCAGGGTTTGGGCGTGGGGAGACCCAGTACTTC; CDR3: CASTPGFGRGETQYF
size: .; J: TRBJ1-2; V: TRBV15; D: TRBD1; DNA: TGTGCCACCAGCAGAGAGTGGGGGGGGGACAGGGGAGATGGCTACACCTTC; CDR3: CATSREWGGDRGDGYTF
size: .; J: TRBJ1-4; V: TRBV6-1; D: TRBD1; DNA: TGTGCCAGCAGTGACAGGGGGCTCGGTAATGAAAAACTGTTTTTT; CDR3: CASSDRGLGNEKLFF
size: .; J: TRBJ2-7; V: TRBV10-3; D: .; DNA: TGTGCCATCAGTGAGTCGGGTCGGGACGGCTCCTACGAGCAGTACTTC; CDR3: CAISESGRDGSYEQYF
size: .; J: TRBJ2-4; V: TRBV7-2; D: TRBD2; DNA: TGTGCCAGCAGCTTAGCGGCGGGGGAAAACATTCAGTACTTC; CDR3: CASSLAAGENIQYF
size: .; J: TRBJ1-3; V: TRBV18; D: .; DNA: TGTGCCAGCTCACCCCTCGGACAGAAAGGCTTTGGAAACACCATATATTTT; CDR3: CASSPLGQKGFGNTIYF
size: .; J: TRBJ2-7; V: TRBV5-6; D: .; DNA: TGTGCCAGCAGCTTCGGAAAGCCCTACGAGCAGTACTTC; CDR3: CASSFGKPYEQYF
size: .; J: TRBJ2-7; V: TRBV4-1; D: .; DNA: TGCGCCAGCAGCCTCGGGGGCGCAGGATACGAGCAGTACTTC; CDR3: CASSLGGAGYEQYF
size: .; J: TRBJ1-3; V: TRBV18; D: .; DNA: TGTGCCAGCTCACACGCCCGTAAAGGAGAAACAGGCATATATTTT; CDR3: CASSHARKGETGIYF
size: .; J: TRBJ2-7; V: TRBV5-5; D: .; DNA: TGTGCCAGCAGCTTGACTTACAGGGATTCGCGCGAGCAGTACTTC; CDR3: CASSLTYRDSREQYF
size: .; J: TRBJ2-7; V: TRBV19; D: TRBD1; DNA: TGTGCCAGTAGTATCCAGGGGGAGTACGAGCAGTACTTC; CDR3: CASSIQGEYEQYF
size: .; J: TRBJ2-5; V: TRBV21-1; D: .; DNA: TGTGCCAGCAGCAAGGCGTGGTATCGACAAGAGACCCAGTACTTC; CDR3: CASSKAWYRQETQYF
size: .; J: TRBJ2-1; V: TRBV2; D: TRBD1; DNA: TGTGCCAGCAAAGGGGGCCTTAATTACAATGAGCAGTTCTTC; CDR3: CASKGGLNYNEQFF
size: .; J: TRBJ2-3; V: TRBV16; D: .; DNA: TGTGCCAGCAGCCAATCGTCAGCGGGTACGCAGTATTTT; CDR3: CASSQSSAGTQYF
size: few; J: TRBJ2-1; V: TRBV11-2; D: TRBD2; DNA: TGTGCCAGCAGCTTGGGGGGGTACAATGAGCAGTTCTTC; CDR3: CASSLGGYNEQFF
size: .; J: TRBJ2-7; V: TRBV5-5; D: .; DNA: TGTGCCAGCAGCTTGGTTCAGGAAATCTCCTACGAGCAGTACTTC; CDR3: CASSLVQEISYEQYF